A selection of T cell receptor beta chains follows, all from one sample in a study of blood T cell repertoires in COVID-19. The protocol was immunoSEQ multiplex PCR, while the TCRdb copy is restricted to in-frame clones and leaves out a portion. The sample shows about 220,000 clones, approximately 90% of them seen only once. The specimen was PBMCs or T cells enriched from blood (not recorded which). The receptors were gathered from a woman aged 30 to 39 who had recovered from COVID-19. Each CDR3 is given with its conserved first and last residue. Each record gives: J gene, clone size, D gene, V gene, CDR3 DNA, CDR3 protein. A D gene is named only where the DNA matches it firmly. Some rows mark clone size as missing; the rest say once, few, many or name a class of expanded clone.

TRBJ1-1 | - | - | TRBV5-1 | TGCGCCAGCAGCTTGCTACAGGGACCCAAGAACACTGAAGCTTTCTTT | CASSLLQGPKNTEAFF
TRBJ2-3 | - | TRBD2 | TRBV5-6 | TGTGCCAGCAGCTTGGGGTCTAGCGGGGGGACAGATACGCAGTATTTT | CASSLGSSGGTDTQYF
TRBJ2-5 | - | - | TRBV4-2 | TGTGCCAGCAGCCAAGGAGGTGGGGGGGCCGTAGAGACCCAGTACTTC | CASSQGGGGAVETQYF
TRBJ2-5 | - | - | TRBV3-1/TRBV3-2 | TGTGCCAGCAGCCAAGGTGGGAGGGGGGGCCAAGAGACCCAGTACTTC | CASSQGGRGGQETQYF
TRBJ1-3 | - | TRBD1 | TRBV7-9 | TGTGCCAGCAGCCCCCCAACAGGGGAGCGAAACACCATATATTTT | CASSPPTGERNTIYF
TRBJ2-1 | - | TRBD1 | TRBV4-3 | TGCGCCAGCAGCCAATACCTGGACAGGTCTTACAATGAGCAGTTCTTC | CASSQYLDRSYNEQFF
TRBJ1-2 | - | - | TRBV19 | TGTGCCAGTAGTATTACAGAAGCATATGGCTACACCTTC | CASSITEAYGYTF
TRBJ2-3 | - | TRBD1 | TRBV6-6 | TGTGCCAGCAGTTACGGCACCCGGACAGGGAGCACGCAGTATTTT | CASSYGTRTGSTQYF
TRBJ2-1 | - | TRBD2 | TRBV13 | TGTGCCAGCAGCTTGGGGACTAGCGGGTACAATGAGCAGTTCTTC | CASSLGTSGYNEQFF
TRBJ2-3 | few | - | TRBV21-1 | TGTGCCAGCAGCAAAACACAGCACACAGATACGCAGTATTTT | CASSKTQHTDTQYF
TRBJ2-2 | - | TRBD2 | TRBV4-2 | TGTGCCAGCAGCCCGGAGGGGCGGGGGGCCGCCGTGAACACCGGGGAGCTGTTTTTT | CASSPEGRGAAVNTGELFF
TRBJ1-2 | few | TRBD1 | TRBV29-1 | TGCAGCGTTGTTTGGACAGGCTATGGCTACACCTTC | CSVVWTGYGYTF
TRBJ1-1 | - | TRBD1 | TRBV3-1/TRBV3-2 | TGTGCCAGCAGCCAAGAAGCGACAGGGTCGACTGAAGCTTTCTTT | CASSQEATGSTEAFF
TRBJ2-3 | once | TRBD2 | TRBV27 | TGTGCCAGCAGTTTACTGGCTAGCGGGGGGGTCACAGATACGCAGTATTTT | CASSLLASGGVTDTQYF
TRBJ2-1 | - | TRBD2 | TRBV7-3 | TGTGCCAGCAGCTTAAATCGCGGGGGGTCAGGTAATGAGCAGTTCTTC | CASSLNRGGSGNEQFF
TRBJ2-7 | - | TRBD1 | TRBV7-2 | TGTGCCAGCAGACAGGGGGCGGGTTACGAGCAGTACTTC | CASRQGAGYEQYF
TRBJ1-1 | once | TRBD1 | TRBV12-3/TRBV12-4 | TGTGCCAGCAGGCGACAGGGTGGTGAAGCTTTCTTT | CASRRQGGEAFF
TRBJ2-3 | - | - | TRBV11-3 | TGTGCCAGCAGCTTAGGTCAGGCCACAGATACGCAGTATTTT | CASSLGQATDTQYF
TRBJ1-1 | - | - | TRBV7-8 | TGTGCCAGCAGCTCATATGCAGGGGCGGAAGCTTTCTTT | CASSSYAGAEAFF
TRBJ2-7 | - | TRBD2 | TRBV7-9 | TGTGCCAGCAGCTTGGGAGGGGATGCCGACGAGCAGTACTTC | CASSLGGDADEQYF
TRBJ1-5 | - | - | TRBV3-1/TRBV3-2 | TGTGCCAGCAGCCAACTGACAGGTACTCAGCATTTT | CASSQLTGTQHF
TRBJ1-5 | - | - | TRBV5-1 | TGCGCCAGCAGCTTGGCCGGGAATCAGCCCCAGCATTTT | CASSLAGNQPQHF
TRBJ2-7 | - | - | TRBV5-1 | TGCGCCAGCAGCCCCCGGACAGGCGGGGACTCCTACGAGCAGTACTTC | CASSPRTGGDSYEQYF
TRBJ1-1 | - | - | TRBV11-1 | TGTGCCAGCAGCTTAAGGACAGTTTTTGTCACTGAAGCTTTCTTT | CASSLRTVFVTEAFF
TRBJ1-4 | once | - | TRBV18 | TGTGCCAGCTCACTTAGACAGGCCCAAGAAAAACTGTTTTTT | CASSLRQAQEKLFF
TRBJ1-4 | once | - | TRBV6-5 | TGTGCCAGCAGTCCTAGCGGGTATGAAAAACTGTTTTTT | CASSPSGYEKLFF
TRBJ1-2 | - | - | TRBV4-3 | TGCGCCAGCAGCCAAGATATGGGGGGTGGCTACACCTTC | CASSQDMGGGYTF
TRBJ2-2 | - | TRBD1 | TRBV24-1 | TGTGCCACCAGTGACTCGGGACAGTGGGACACCGGGGAGCTGTTTTTT | CATSDSGQWDTGELFF
TRBJ2-3 | few | TRBD1 | TRBV18 | TGTGCCAGCTCACCACAGCGGACCGGGACAGGATTTGGCACAGATACGCAGTATTTT | CASSPQRTGTGFGTDTQYF
TRBJ2-1 | - | TRBD2 | TRBV4-3 | TGCGCCAGCAGCCAAGATTTGACTAGCGGGGGTTTCAATGAGCAGTTCTTC | CASSQDLTSGGFNEQFF
TRBJ1-2 | once | TRBD1 | TRBV18 | TGTGCCAGCTCACCAATGACCACGGGACAGGGGACATATGGCTACACCTTC | CASSPMTTGQGTYGYTF
TRBJ1-3 | - | TRBD1 | TRBV6-2/TRBV6-3 | TGTGCCAGCAGCCAGACAGGGAACACCATATATTTT | CASSQTGNTIYF
TRBJ1-6 | - | TRBD1 | TRBV6-1 | TGTGCCAGCAGTGATAAAACAGGGGGCGCTTATAATTCACCCCTCCACTTT | CASSDKTGGAYNSPLHF
TRBJ1-5 | - | - | TRBV4-1 | TGCGCCAGCAGCCCACAGGAGAGCCAGCCCCAGCATTTT | CASSPQESQPQHF
TRBJ1-3 | - | - | TRBV9 | TGTGCCAGCTCCCCAGGGAATGGAAACACCATATATTTT | CASSPGNGNTIYF
TRBJ1-2 | - | TRBD1 | TRBV6-6 | TGTGCCAGCAGTTACTCGAGGGACAGGGATCTCTACACCTTC | CASSYSRDRDLYTF
TRBJ1-4 | - | - | TRBV12-3/TRBV12-4 | TGTGCCAGCACGACAAACTCTAATGAAAAACTGTTTTTT | CASTTNSNEKLFF
TRBJ1-6 | - | TRBD1 | TRBV4-1 | TGCGCCAGCAGCCCCCCGACAGGGACGAATTCACCCCTCCACTTT | CASSPPTGTNSPLHF
TRBJ1-3 | - | - | TRBV10-3 | TGTGCCAGCGTTGACAGGCGAGGAAACACCATATATTTT | CASVDRRGNTIYF
TRBJ1-1 | - | - | TRBV6-5 | TGTGCCAGCAGTTATTTGGACAGTTTGAACACTGAAGCTTTCTTT | CASSYLDSLNTEAFF